In its sample, the clone carrying this T cell receptor (beta chain) was seen many times. TCRdb re-called the RT-PCR reads with MiXCR, one entry per CDR3 protein. The table has roughly 630,000 distinct CDR3 sequences, around 15% seen once. The CDR3 covers 15 residues. Germline CDR1 reads SGHTA; CDR2 reads FQGNSA. V was cut by 1 base and J by 7 bases, with 17 bases left in between. These data originate in a study of response to subunit inactivated influenza vaccine. This receptor was taken from a man in his forties or fifties who received an inactivated influenza vaccine. The V gene is TRBV7-2, the J gene TRBJ2-7; no definite D call. The source was PBMCs from blood, collected 14 days before vaccination. This CDR3 reads CASSLEANPSGEQYF. DNA of the CDR3: TGTGCCAGCAGCTTAGAGGCTAACCCCAGTGGAGAGCAGTACTTC.